This T cell receptor beta chain emerged from a study of OX40 agonist ivuxolimab in advanced cancers. Overall study: Checkpoint inhibitors had been given previously to 40% of patients. Three patients, one with hepatocellular carcinoma and two with cutaneous melanoma, responded partially.

The method was immunoSEQ multiplex PCR; TCRdb's version includes in-frame clones alone and lacks a portion of them. The sample has around 46,000 clones, roughly 90% seen once; the top ten hold 4.9%. Trimming took 3 bases from V and 0 from J; bases not matched to a gene: 8. CDR3 length equals 17 residues. CDR1 SGHVS and CDR2 FQNEAQ come from the germline V gene. Study conclusions and caveats: Certain nonresponding patients likewise had low normalized T-cell clonal expansion. With doses of 0.1 to 3.0 mg/kg, CD4+ and CD8+ blood T cells had undergone clonal expansion by week 6.

Details on this clone: Its antigen is unidentified.

The origin of this receptor is an adult with an advanced solid tumor such as melanoma, head and neck, liver or kidney cancer. The V and J genes are TRBV7-8 and TRBJ2-3; TRBD2 agrees at 8 bases. This specimen consisted of CD4+ or CD8+ T cells sorted from blood, obtained in a trial of the OX40 agonist ivuxolimab. The CDR3 reads CASSFHSTGGSTDTQYF. The DNA of the CDR3 is TGTGCCAGCAGCTTCCATTCTACGGGAGGGAGCACAGATACGCAGTATTTT.